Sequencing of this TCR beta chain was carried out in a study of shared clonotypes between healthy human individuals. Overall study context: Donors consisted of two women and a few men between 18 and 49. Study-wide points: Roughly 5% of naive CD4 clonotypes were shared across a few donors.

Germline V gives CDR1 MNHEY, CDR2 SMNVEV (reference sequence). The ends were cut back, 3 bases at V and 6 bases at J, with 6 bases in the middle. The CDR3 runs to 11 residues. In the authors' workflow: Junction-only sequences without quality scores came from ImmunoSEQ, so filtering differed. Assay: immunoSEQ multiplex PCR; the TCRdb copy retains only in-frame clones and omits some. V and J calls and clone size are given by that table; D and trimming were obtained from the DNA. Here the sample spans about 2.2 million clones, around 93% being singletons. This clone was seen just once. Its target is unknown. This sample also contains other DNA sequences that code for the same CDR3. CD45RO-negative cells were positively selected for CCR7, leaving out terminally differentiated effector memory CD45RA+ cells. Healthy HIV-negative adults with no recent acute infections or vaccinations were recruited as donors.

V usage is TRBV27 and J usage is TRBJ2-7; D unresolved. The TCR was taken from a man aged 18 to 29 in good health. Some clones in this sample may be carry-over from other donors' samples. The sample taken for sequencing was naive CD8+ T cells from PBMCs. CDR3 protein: CASSLGLEQYF. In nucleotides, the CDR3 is TGTGCCAGCAGTTTGGGCCTCGAGCAGTACTTC.